This TCR beta chain was retrieved from a study of T-cell reconstitution after alpha-beta-depleted transplantation in children. Library preparation (for TCRbeta) was performed with unique molecular identifiers. TCRdb passed the PCR reads through MiXCR, listing each CDR3 protein once. The top ten hold 13% to 15% of the sample, which has fewer than 750,000 distinct CDR3 sequences, more than 20% seen once. The V gene end was trimmed by 1 base and the J gene end by 5 bases; junction bases not matched to a gene: 5. The CDR3 length is 14 residues. CDR1 is DFQATT and CDR2 is SNEGSKA in the germline V gene (reference sequence). This clonotype was found a few times.

This material consisted of PBMCs, mostly from graft donor cells, taken 360 days after TCRalphabeta/CD19-depleted stem cell transplant. The chain recombines TRBV20-1 with TRBJ1-5; 7 bases fit TRBD1. This clonotype was sampled from a boy in the first two years of life who had a stem cell transplant for acute myeloid leukemia, so the T cells may come from the graft donor. The CDR3 loop reads CSARGGTADQPQHF. CDR3 coding DNA: TGCAGTGCTAGAGGGGGGACAGCTGATCAGCCCCAGCATTTT.